The 6 T cell receptor beta chains below were found in one sample sequenced in a study of blood T cell repertoires in COVID-19 (dated by TCRdb to between 2020 and 2021). Library prep was done by the immunoSEQ multiplex PCR assay. TCRdb mirrors the immuneACCESS table, restricted to in-frame sequences. Some clones are absent from its copies; in checked studies, under half trace to an unresolved V gene, and the reason for the others is unknown. This sample is represented by about 400,000 clones; around nine tenths of them were singletons. The ten largest make up 10% of the sample. Input material: PBMCs or T cells enriched from blood (not recorded which). The receptors were sampled from a woman aged 45 to 65 who had recovered from COVID-19.

The CDR3 coding sequence is TGTGCCTGGAGTGTATCACGGGGGACTCAGCCCCAGCATTTT. This translates into CAWSVSRGTQPQHF. This rearrangement joins TRBV30 to TRBJ1-5; D is possibly TRBD1 (5 bases). Germline CDR1 is GTSNPN and CDR2 is SVGIG (reference sequence). Deletions cut 0 bases from V and 6 bases from J, with 12 bases between. The CDR3 consists of 14 residues. Full variable domain (rest looked up from reference TRBV30 and TRBJ1-5): SQTIHQWPATLVQPVGSPLSLECTVEGTSNPNLYWYRQAAGRGLQLLFYSVGIGQISSEVPQNLSASRPQDRQFILSSKKLLLSDSGFYLCAWSVSRGTQPQHFGDGTRLSIL.

This chain links TRBV27 with TRBJ1-5, with 8 bases matching TRBD1. J gave up 3 bases and V 10 bases, and 14 bases lay outside the gene matches. Per germline, CDR1 MNHEY and CDR2 SMNVEV (reference sequence). This CDR3 comprises 16 residues. The CDR3 bases are TGTGCCACCAAACCGGTTGGACAGGGCAACAATCAGCCCCAGCATTTT. As protein: CATKPVGQGNNQPQHF.

The chain links TRBV7-6 to TRBJ2-7; TRBD1 matches 8 bases. Germline-derived CDR1 and CDR2 are SGHVS and FNYEAQ. The V and J ends lost 1 base and 3 bases, in that order; junction bases with no gene match: 5. The CDR3 extends over 15 amino acids. DNA of the CDR3: TGTGCCAGCAGCTTAGGTCCGGACAGGGTCTACGAGCAGTACTTC. Its translation: CASSLGPDRVYEQYF.

This chain links TRBV3-1 (or the pseudogene TRBV3-2) with TRBJ2-7, with TRBD1 identical over 7 bases. V shed 1 base and J 6 bases; nucleotides not matched to a gene: 6. Germline CDR1 is LGHDT and CDR2 is YNNKEL (reference sequence). The CDR3 has 14 residues. The CDR3 sequence is CASSQVDTGAEQYF. Here the CDR3 DNA reads TGTGCCAGCAGCCAAGTGGACACAGGGGCCGAGCAGTACTTC.

The J gene is TRBJ2-7, the V gene TRBV2; TRBD1 matches 11 bases. V gave up 3 bases and J gave up 5 bases; unmatched junction bases: 6. From germline, CDR1 is SNHLY and CDR2 FYNNEI. CDR3 length: 15 amino acids. For the CDR3, the DNA is TGTGCCAGCAGTGAGGCGGACAGGGGGCTGGACGAGCAGTACTTC. The encoded protein is CASSEADRGLDEQYF.

The chain carries TRBV10-1 and TRBJ1-5; 7 positions match TRBD1. After removal of 2 bases from V and 7 bases from J, the junction contained 14 bases not matched to a gene. Looked up from germline, CDR1 is WNHNN and CDR2 is SYGVQD (reference sequence). The CDR3 totals 17 residues. The CDR3 sequence is CASSEPDLIDRVQPQHF. The CDR3 region has the DNA TGCGCCAGCAGTGAGCCCGATCTCATAGACAGGGTCCAGCCCCAGCATTTT.